This TCR beta chain was sequenced for a study of cytomegalovirus exposure and HLA in healthy donors. Findings and limits, study-wide: Evidence from a later analysis indicated that most CMV-associated TCR beta chains looked HLA-restricted. Rarity characterized most TCR sequences, yet some public TCRs appeared in many donors. Three of the chains that were CMV-associated were confirmed in vitro to be specific for CMV antigens.

As concerns this clone: Its specificity is not known.

CDR1 and CDR2 (germline): MNHEY, SMNVEV (reference sequence). Trimming took 6 bases from V and 6 from J, leaving 18 bases between them. This CDR3 is built from 16 residues. In the PCR, 60 Vbeta and 13 Jbeta primers were used. As handled by the study authors: In a later analysis, some 80 million unique TCR beta chains included roughly 11 million shared by two or more donors. Libraries were prepared by immunoSEQ multiplex PCR; TCRdb keeps only in-frame clonotypes and omits some of them. V and J calls and clone size are those listed in that table; D and trimming were worked out from the DNA. The table shows 70,000 to 90,000 clones, with 65% to 80% occurring only once.

The receptor's source is a male donor in good health and CMV-seropositive. This chain connects TRBV27 to TRBJ1-6; D ambiguous. The specimen was PBMCs. In DNA form, the CDR3 reads TGTGCCAGCAGACCTGATCGGAGGGCAGCTAATTCACCCCTCCACTTT. It specifies CASRPDRRAANSPLHF.